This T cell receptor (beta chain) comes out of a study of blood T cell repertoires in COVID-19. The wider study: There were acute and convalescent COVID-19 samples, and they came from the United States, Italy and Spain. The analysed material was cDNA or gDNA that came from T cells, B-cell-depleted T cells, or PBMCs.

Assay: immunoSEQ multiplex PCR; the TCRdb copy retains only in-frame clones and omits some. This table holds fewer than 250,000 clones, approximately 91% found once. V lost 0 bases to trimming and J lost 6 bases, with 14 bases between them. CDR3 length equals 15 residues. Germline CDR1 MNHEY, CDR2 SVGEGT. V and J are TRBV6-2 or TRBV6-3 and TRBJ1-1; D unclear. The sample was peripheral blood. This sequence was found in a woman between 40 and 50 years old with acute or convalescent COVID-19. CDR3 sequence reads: CASSYSIRVGAEAFF. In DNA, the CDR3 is TGTGCCAGCAGTTACTCGATTAGGGTCGGGGCTGAAGCTTTCTTT.